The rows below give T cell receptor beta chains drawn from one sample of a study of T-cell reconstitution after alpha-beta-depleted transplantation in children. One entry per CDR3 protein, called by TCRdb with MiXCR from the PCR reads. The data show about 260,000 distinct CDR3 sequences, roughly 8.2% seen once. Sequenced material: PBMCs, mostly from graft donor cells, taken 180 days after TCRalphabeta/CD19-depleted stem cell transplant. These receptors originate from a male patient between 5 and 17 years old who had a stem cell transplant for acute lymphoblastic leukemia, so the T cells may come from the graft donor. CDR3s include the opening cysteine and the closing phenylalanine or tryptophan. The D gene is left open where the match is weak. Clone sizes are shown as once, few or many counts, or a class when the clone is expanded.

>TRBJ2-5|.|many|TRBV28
CASSLREETQYF
TGTGCCAGCAGTTTACGGGAAGAGACCCAGTACTTC
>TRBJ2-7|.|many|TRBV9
CASSVGISVRPYEQYF
TGTGCCAGCAGCGTAGGGATCAGTGTCCGACCCTACGAGCAGTACTTC
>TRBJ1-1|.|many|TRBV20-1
CSARRLVNTEAFF
TGCAGTGCTAGGAGGCTGGTAAACACTGAAGCTTTCTTT
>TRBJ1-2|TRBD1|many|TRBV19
CASSFVTGAYGYTF
TGTGCCAGTAGTTTCGTGACAGGGGCCTATGGCTACACCTTC
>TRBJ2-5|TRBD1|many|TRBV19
CASSTTGTGGTQYF
TGTGCCAGTAGTACAACTGGGACAGGGGGGACCCAGTACTTC
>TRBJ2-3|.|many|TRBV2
CASKRVFTDTQYF
TGTGCCAGCAAACGGGTGTTCACAGATACGCAGTATTTT
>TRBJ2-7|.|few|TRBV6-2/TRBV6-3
CASSKRLANSYEQYF
TGTGCCAGCAGCAAGAGGCTAGCGAACTCCTACGAGCAGTACTTC
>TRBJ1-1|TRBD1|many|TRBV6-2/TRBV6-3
CASRSGQIMNTEAFF
TGTGCCAGCAGATCGGGACAGATCATGAACACTGAAGCTTTCTTT
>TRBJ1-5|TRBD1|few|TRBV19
CASSITGGINQPQHF
TGTGCCAGTAGTATCACAGGGGGCATAAATCAGCCCCAGCATTTT
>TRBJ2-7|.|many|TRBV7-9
CASSPRTVSSYEQYF
TGTGCCAGCAGCCCCCGGACAGTGAGCTCCTACGAGCAGTACTTC
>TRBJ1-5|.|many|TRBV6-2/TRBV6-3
CASSYLGQSAYSNQPQHF
TGTGCCAGCAGTTACTTAGGACAGAGTGCTTATAGCAATCAGCCCCAGCATTTT
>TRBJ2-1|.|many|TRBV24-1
CATCAAIVYNEQFF
TGTGCCACCTGCGCCGCGATCGTCTACAATGAGCAGTTCTTC